This note documents a single T cell receptor (beta chain) sequence. Its target is not known. A single record per CDR3 protein comes from TCRdb applying MiXCR to the RT-PCR reads. The table includes about 190,000 distinct CDR3 sequences, 14% detected once. This sample was included in a study of response to subunit inactivated influenza vaccine. Notes on the study in general: Each seasonal flu vaccination may recruit only limited new T cells, authors suggested.

V was clipped by 1 base and J by 8 bases, with 12 bases between them. CDR3 length: 14 amino acids. The source of this sequence is a man over 45 who received an inactivated influenza vaccine. The chain employs TRBV12-3 or TRBV12-4 and TRBJ2-4; no reliable D call. The starting material was CD8+ T cells sorted from PBMCs, obtained more than 4 days after vaccination. Written as DNA, the CDR3 is TGTGCCAGCAGTTTAGAGGCCGGGCCCCACATTCAGTACTTC. Translation gives CASSLEAGPHIQYF.